Listed below are T cell receptor beta chains from one sample, sequenced in a study of T cells in Graves' hyperthyroidism and ophthalmopathy. One entry per CDR3 protein results from TCRdb running MiXCR on the multiplex PCR reads. The sample carries roughly 580,000 distinct CDR3 sequences, about 45% recorded once. Input material: peripheral blood or thyroid tissue (not recorded which). These receptors were taken from a woman aged 18-29 years with Graves' hyperthyroidism. CDR3s include the opening cysteine and the closing phenylalanine or tryptophan. The D gene is left open where the match is weak. For some rows the clone size is stated as once, few or many, or as a class when expanded; others skip it.

d_call: .; clone_size: many; v_call: TRBV2; j_call: TRBJ2-6; cdr3_aa: CASISGLSSGANVLTF; cdr3_nt: TGTGCCAGCATTTCAGGGCTAAGCTCTGGGGCCAACGTCCTGACTTTC
d_call: .; clone_size: .; v_call: TRBV7-9; j_call: TRBJ1-5; cdr3_aa: CASRSGHNSGVPQHF; cdr3_nt: TGTGCCAGCAGGTCGGGCCACAATTCGGGCGTGCCCCAGCATTTT
d_call: TRBD2; clone_size: .; v_call: TRBV25-1; j_call: TRBJ2-7; cdr3_aa: CARDLLAGGNEQYF; cdr3_nt: TGTGCTAGAGATTTGCTAGCGGGAGGTAACGAGCAGTACTTC
d_call: TRBD1; clone_size: .; v_call: TRBV10-3; j_call: TRBJ1-5; cdr3_aa: CAIRGDRQRQPQHF; cdr3_nt: TGTGCCATCAGGGGGGACAGGCAAAGGCAGCCCCAGCATTTT
d_call: TRBD1; clone_size: once; v_call: TRBV10-2; j_call: TRBJ1-1; cdr3_aa: CANITPGQMNTEAFF; cdr3_nt: TGCGCCAACATTACTCCGGGACAGATGAACACTGAAGCTTTCTTT
d_call: TRBD1; clone_size: once; v_call: TRBV15; j_call: TRBJ1-6; cdr3_aa: CATSSLLGTESGSPLHF; cdr3_nt: TGTGCCACCAGCAGCCTACTCGGGACAGAGTCAGGTTCACCCCTCCACTTT
d_call: .; clone_size: many; v_call: TRBV7-2; j_call: TRBJ1-1; cdr3_aa: CASSPDSNTEAFF; cdr3_nt: TGCGCCAGCAGCCCCGACAGTAACACTGAAGCTTTCTTT
d_call: TRBD2; clone_size: few; v_call: TRBV24-1; j_call: TRBJ2-3; cdr3_aa: CATSDLAGFSTDTQYF; cdr3_nt: TGTGCCACCAGTGATCTAGCGGGGTTTAGCACAGATACGCAGTATTTT
d_call: .; clone_size: many; v_call: TRBV7-6; j_call: TRBJ1-1; cdr3_aa: CASSLDRSAEAFF; cdr3_nt: TGTGCCAGCAGCTTAGATCGATCTGCCGAAGCTTTCTTT
d_call: .; clone_size: .; v_call: TRBV29-1; j_call: TRBJ2-6; cdr3_aa: CSVELPGRGGANVLTF; cdr3_nt: TGCAGCGTTGAATTACCGGGGCGCGGTGGGGCCAACGTCCTGACTTTC
d_call: TRBD1; clone_size: .; v_call: TRBV2; j_call: TRBJ1-4; cdr3_aa: CASRYRDSNEKLFF; cdr3_nt: TGTGCCAGCAGATACCGGGACAGCAATGAAAAACTGTTTTTT
d_call: .; clone_size: .; v_call: TRBV7-9; j_call: TRBJ2-7; cdr3_aa: CASGGSGVPYEQYF; cdr3_nt: TGTGCCTCCGGCGGTAGCGGAGTCCCCTACGAGCAGTACTTC
d_call: .; clone_size: .; v_call: TRBV29-1; j_call: TRBJ1-2; cdr3_aa: CSVDFQARGYYTF; cdr3_nt: TGCAGCGTTGACTTCCAGGCAAGGGGATACTACACCTTC